The 32 T cell receptor beta chains reported below all come from one sample, sequenced in a study of CD8+CD57+ T cells in acquired aplastic anemia. Genomic DNA constituted the template upon which TCR beta VDJ and CDR3 profiling was performed. One entry per CDR3 protein, called by TCRdb with MiXCR from the reads. The data show over 150,000 distinct CDR3 sequences, with roughly 49% seen just once and more than 10% held by the top ten. Individuals selected for sequencing had exhibited CD8+CD57+ cell expansion on flow cytometry. Sequenced material: sorted CD4+, CD8+, or CD8+CD57+ T cells (not recorded which) from PBMCs. These receptors all come from a human donor with aplastic anemia.

The table lists this clonotype with many counts. V and J are TRBV12-3 or TRBV12-4 and TRBJ1-2; D unclear. V lost 7 bases, J lost 4 bases, and 19 bases lay in between. The CDR3 extends over 15 amino acids. DNA of the CDR3: TGTGCCAGCACCCCTCCCGCGGGGTGGGTCTATGGCTACACCTTC. Residues: CASTPPAGWVYGYTF.

This chain links TRBV4-2 with TRBJ1-6; 10 bases align to TRBD1. This CDR3 comprises 14 residues. CDR1 and CDR2 (germline): LGHNA, YNFKEQ. V gave up 5 bases and J gave up 11 bases; unmatched junction bases: 6. CDR3 in amino acids: CASSFGTGDPPLHF. The CDR3 bases are TGTGCCAGCAGCTTCGGGACAGGGGATCCACCCCTCCACTTT.

This clonotype is a singleton in its sample. This chain connects TRBV19 to TRBJ1-2, with TRBD1 identical over 11 bases. J lost 7 bases, V lost 8 bases, and 6 bases had no gene match. CDR3 length: 13 residues. CDR1 and CDR2 (germline): LNHDA, SQIVND (reference sequence). This chain's CDR3 is CASSGTGGGGYTF. DNA for the CDR3: TGTGCCAGTTCCGGGACAGGGGGAGGTGGCTACACCTTC.

V gene TRBV20-1 combines with J gene TRBJ1-5, with 7 bases lining up with TRBD1. The V and J ends lost 3 bases and 3 bases, in that order; junction bases with no gene match: 2. The CDR3 contains 13 residues. Germline-derived CDR1 and CDR2 are DFQATT and SNEGSKA (reference sequence). CDR3 in DNA: TGCAGTGCTAGCCAGGGGGACAATCAGCCCCAGCATTTT. Protein product: CSASQGDNQPQHF.

This clonotype showed up many times. The chain couples TRBV7-9 to TRBJ2-7; 7 bases align to TRBD1. The CDR3 runs to 15 residues. The germline V gene encodes CDR1 SEHNR and CDR2 FQNEAQ (reference sequence). With 7 bases clipped from V and 3 bases from J, the junction kept 12 bases outside the gene matches. The DNA for the CDR3 is TGTGCCAGCACCCACGGGGACAGCGTTAACTACGAGCAGTACTTC. Its protein product is CASTHGDSVNYEQYF.

This clonotype appeared many times. V usage is TRBV6-5 and J usage is TRBJ2-5, with D perhaps TRBD1 or TRBD2 (5 bases each). The CDR3 has 14 amino acids. The V gene lost 4 bases and the J gene lost 1 base, with 10 bases spanning the gap. CDR1 and CDR2 from the germline V gene are MNHEY and SVGAGI. The CDR3 region is CASSWKGRQETQYF. The CDR3 DNA reads TGTGCCAGCAGTTGGAAGGGACGCCAAGAGACCCAGTACTTC.

The chain employs TRBV19 and TRBJ2-3, with D possibly being TRBD2 (5 bases). The CDR3 spans 13 residues. Germline V gives CDR1 LNHDA, CDR2 SQIVND (reference sequence). The germline V and J ends were trimmed by 6 bases and 3 bases, with 10 bases remaining between them. The DNA of the CDR3 is TGTGCCAGTAGACGAGCGGTAACAGATACGCAGTATTTT. Translation: CASRRAVTDTQYF.

Many counts were recorded for this clonotype. The genes are TRBV4-1 and TRBJ2-5; D gene uncertain. Per the germline V gene, CDR1 is MGHRA and CDR2 is YSYEKL. V shed 1 base and J shed 4 bases, with 7 bases lying between them. The CDR3 spans 13 residues. CDR3 loop: CASSQGVGETQYF. Written as DNA, the CDR3 is TGCGCCAGCAGCCAAGGCGTAGGAGAGACCCAGTACTTC.

The CDR3 nucleotides read TGTGCCAGCAGCTTCTGGCGGAATCAGCCCCAGCATTTT. This gives the protein CASSFWRNQPQHF. The V and J genes are TRBV7-2 and TRBJ1-5; D is undetermined. The CDR3 length is 13 residues. Trimming shortened V by 3 bases and J by 4 bases, and 7 bases separated the two germline ends. The V gene's germline CDR1 is SGHTA and CDR2 FQGNSA.

V gene TRBV29-1 combines with J gene TRBJ1-5, with no clear D. Germline lookup yields CDR1 SQVTM and CDR2 ANQGSEA. Trimming removed 1 base at V and 9 bases at J, with 1 base between. The CDR3 is 9 residues long. Here the CDR3 reads CSVEVPQHF. The CDR3 DNA is TGCAGCGTTGAAGTGCCCCAGCATTTT.

This clonotype was seen many times. V and J are TRBV9 and TRBJ2-5; D call uncertain. The V gene lost 4 bases and the J gene lost 1 base, with 14 bases spanning the gap. Germline V gives CDR1 SGDLS, CDR2 YYNGEE. The CDR3 spans 15 residues. The CDR3 here is CASSPKGNIQETQYF. The CDR3 coding sequence is TGTGCCAGCAGCCCAAAAGGGAATATCCAAGAGACCCAGTACTTC. The variable domain in full, with the rest retrieved from reference TRBV9 and TRBJ2-5, is DSGVTQTPKHLITATGQRVTLRCSPRSGDLSVYWYQQSLDQGLQFLIQYYNGEERAKGNILERFSAQQFPDLHSELNLSSLELGDSALYFCASSPKGNIQETQYFGPGTRLLVL.

The table lists this clonotype with many counts. The chain uses TRBV7-9 and TRBJ2-3; 11 bases map to TRBD2. The CDR3 has 14 amino acids. After removal of 10 bases from V and 0 bases from J, the junction contained 3 bases not matched to a gene. CDR1 is SEHNR, CDR2 FQNEAQ, per germline (reference sequence). DNA for the CDR3: TGTGCCAATGGGACTAGCGGTAGCACAGATACGCAGTATTTT. It encodes CANGTSGSTDTQYF. The full variable domain, in which reference TRBV7-9 and TRBJ2-3 provide the parts outside the CDR3, is DTGVSQNPRHKITKRGQNVTFRCDPISEHNRLYWYRQTLGQGPEFLTYFQNEAQLEKSRLLSDRFSAERPKGSFSTLEIQRTEQGDSAMYLCANGTSGSTDTQYFGPGTRLTVL.

A note on this clonotype: Because the CDR3 is missing its conserved closing phenylalanine or tryptophan, this is likely a read error. The V call is TRBV3-1, the J call TRBJ1-6; D is perhaps TRBD1 (5 bases). The CDR3 is 17 amino acids. Germline V lookup: CDR1 LGHDT, CDR2 YNNKEL (reference sequence). V was cut by 4 bases and J by 5 bases, with 18 bases left in between. CDR3 sequence: CASSPSGTEVHNSPLHL. CDR3 nucleotides: TGTGCCAGCAGCCCGTCCGGGACGGAAGTGCATAATTCACCCCTCCACCTT.

For this clonotype: The junction differs from germline at one of its ends, possibly a read error. V gene TRBV19 combines with J gene TRBJ2-4; no definite D call. CDR1 LNHDA and CDR2 SQIVND come from the germline V gene (reference sequence). CDR3 length: 13 amino acids. The DNA of the CDR3 is TGTGCCAGTAGCTTATCTGCGCAAAACATTCAGTGCTTC. Protein sequence: CASSLSAQNIQCF.

In its sample, this clonotype was seen a few times. V is TRBV10-3 and J is TRBJ1-5, with D perhaps matching TRBD1 (6 bases). The V gene lost 4 bases and the J gene lost 4 bases, with 11 bases spanning the gap. Germline V gene data show CDR1 as ENHRY and CDR2 as SYGVKD. This CDR3 is built from 14 residues. The DNA for the CDR3 is TGTGCCATCAGTGTGGACCAGGGGAATCAGCCCCAGCATTTT. It yields the protein CAISVDQGNQPQHF.

This clonotype was observed at least ten times. The chain carries TRBV2 and TRBJ2-1, with a tentative D call TRBD2 (7 bases). CDR3 length: 15 amino acids. Between the trimmed V and J ends, which lost 0 bases and 6 bases, there was a span of 12 bases. Germline CDR1 reads SNHLY; CDR2 reads FYNNEI. The CDR3: CASSEAGGRGNEQFF. In DNA form, the CDR3 reads TGTGCCAGCAGTGAAGCGGGGGGGCGAGGCAATGAGCAGTTCTTC.

The V call is TRBV7-9, the J call TRBJ1-2; TRBD1 is a possible D gene (5 bases). V lost 4 bases, J lost 8 bases, and 14 bases lay in between. CDR1 is SEHNR, CDR2 FQNEAQ, per germline (reference sequence). The CDR3 has 13 residues. This CDR3 is CASSSQGIGGYTF. The CDR3 region has the DNA TGTGCCAGCAGCTCCCAGGGTATTGGCGGCTACACCTTC.

There are many counts of this clonotype. The V and J genes are TRBV4-1 and TRBJ1-2; D possibly corresponds to TRBD1 (5 bases). The germline V gene has CDR1 MGHRA and CDR2 YSYEKL. Deletions cut 4 bases from V and 6 bases from J, with 21 bases between. CDR3 size: 16 residues. The CDR3 here is CASSPGGALEEDGYTF. The DNA of the CDR3 is TGCGCCAGCAGCCCGGGCGGGGCCCTGGAGGAGGATGGCTACACCTTC.

To note about this clonotype: Since a much larger clone is just one base distant, this may be a read error. This sequence joins TRBV12-3 or TRBV12-4 and TRBJ1-2; D is perhaps TRBD1 (6 bases). CDR3 length: 14 residues. This CDR3 reads CSSSLVVDRGGYTF. The CDR3 nucleotides read TGTTCCAGCAGTTTAGTAGTGGACAGAGGCGGCTACACCTTC.

This clonotype was picked up a small number of times. The chain combines TRBV13 with TRBJ2-3; 9 nucleotides align to TRBD1. The CDR3 totals 19 residues. From germline, CDR1 is PRHDT and CDR2 FYEKMQ (reference sequence). J lost 6 bases, V lost 5 bases, and 21 bases had no gene match. This chain's CDR3 is CASSLQWGTGRLEYDTQYF. Here the CDR3 DNA reads TGTGCCAGCAGCCTTCAATGGGGGACAGGGCGGTTAGAATATGATACGCAGTATTTT. The complete variable domain, with remaining parts taken from reference TRBV13 and TRBJ2-3, reads AAGVIQSPRHLIKEKRETATLKCYPIPRHDTVYWYQQGPGQDPQFLISFYEKMQSDKGSIPDRFSAQQFSDYHSELNMSSLELGDSALYFCASSLQWGTGRLEYDTQYFGPGTRLTVL.

This clonotype has a handful of counts. The V call is TRBV5-4, the J call TRBJ2-7; 12 nucleotides line up with TRBD2. There are 16 residues in the CDR3. From germline, CDR1 is SGHNT and CDR2 YYREEE (reference sequence). The junction had 5 bases not matched to a gene; V was cut back by 4 bases and J by 0 bases. The CDR3 protein is CASSVGLAGHSYEQYF. CDR3 coding DNA: TGTGCCAGCAGCGTCGGACTAGCGGGGCACTCCTACGAGCAGTACTTC.

The chain combines TRBV10-3 with TRBJ2-3; 8 bases match TRBD1. The CDR3 spans 18 residues. V shed 8 bases and J 1 base; nucleotides not matched to a gene: 17. Germline V gives CDR1 ENHRY, CDR2 SYGVKD. CDR3 DNA sequence: TGTGCCATCCTTGGACAGGGAAGTGATAGTCTGGGCACAGATACGCAGTATTTT. It codes for CAILGQGSDSLGTDTQYF.

Note on this clonotype: The conserved final phenylalanine or tryptophan is absent from the CDR3, which likely points to a read error. The chain employs TRBV20-1 and TRBJ1-2, with 7 bases aligning to TRBD1. The CDR3 has 14 amino acids. Trimming cost V 3 bases and J 7 bases; bases outside gene matches: 11. Germline CDR1 DFQATT, CDR2 SNEGSKA (reference sequence). CDR3 in DNA: TGCAGTGCTAGGGGTCAGGGGGTCGACTTTGGCTACACCTCC. Translation gives CSARGQGVDFGYTS.

The gene calls are TRBV9 and TRBJ1-2, with 8 bases matching TRBD1. This CDR3 region has 17 residues. Germline CDR1 SGDLS, CDR2 YYNGEE. With V trimmed by 4 bases and J by 5 bases, 16 bases remained unmatched. Written as DNA, the CDR3 is TGTGCCAGCAGCCCTAGAGATACGACAGGGGTGGGGTATGGCTACACCTTC. Encoded protein: CASSPRDTTGVGYGYTF.

This clonotype was recorded a few times. The V gene is TRBV4-1, the J gene TRBJ2-1, with 7 bases fitting TRBD2. CDR1 MGHRA and CDR2 YSYEKL come from the germline V gene. V dropped 3 bases and J dropped 5; count of bases not matched to a gene: 7. This CDR3 comprises 15 residues. The CDR3 spells CASSQREGTNNEQFF. The DNA of the CDR3 is TGCGCCAGCAGCCAGAGGGAGGGGACTAACAATGAGCAGTTCTTC.

The table lists this clonotype with many counts. The rearrangement joins TRBV20-1 to TRBJ1-5; D gene uncertain. V was shortened by 0 bases and J by 0 bases, with 9 bases between the two germline ends. Per the germline V gene, CDR1 is DFQATT and CDR2 is SNEGSKA (reference sequence). The CDR3 runs to 15 residues. The CDR3: CSAREEPYSNQPQHF. CDR3 DNA sequence: TGCAGTGCTAGAGAGGAACCTTATAGCAATCAGCCCCAGCATTTT.

The V call is TRBV10-1, the J call TRBJ2-6; 8 bases fit TRBD1. The CDR3 loop spans 16 amino acids. The germline gives CDR1 WNHNN, CDR2 SYGVQD (reference sequence). The ends lost 3 bases at V and 2 bases at J; junction bases unmatched: 3. CDR3 DNA: TGCGCCAGCAGTGAAGGACAGGGCGCTGGGGCCAACGTCCTGACTTTC. Protein sequence: CASSEGQGAGANVLTF.

At least ten counts were recorded for this clonotype. The chain carries TRBV6-5 and TRBJ1-2, with TRBD1 identical over 8 bases. The CDR3 contains 15 residues. J lost 8 bases, V lost 0 bases, and 8 bases had no gene match. In germline, CDR1 is MNHEY, CDR2 SVGAGI. The CDR3 reads CASSYSRTGFRGYTF. The CDR3 DNA reads as TGTGCCAGCAGTTACTCACGGACAGGGTTCAGGGGCTACACCTTC.

The rearrangement uses TRBV20-1 and TRBJ2-7; D possibly corresponds to TRBD1 (6 bases). This CDR3 is 13 amino acids long. From germline, CDR1 is DFQATT and CDR2 SNEGSKA (reference sequence). V lost 3 bases, J lost 2 bases, and 11 bases lay in between. The CDR3 nucleotides read TGCAGTGCTAGGAGACAGGAAACCTACGAGCAGTACTTC. Translating gives CSARRQETYEQYF.

V is TRBV2 and J is TRBJ1-2; possibly TRBD1 for D (6 bases). CDR1 is SNHLY and CDR2 is FYNNEI in the germline V gene. This CDR3 has 13 amino acids. The V end was cut by 7 bases, the J end by 2 bases, with 11 bases between. CDR3 sequence (DNA): TGTGCCAGCACAGGCAGGGGAAACTATGGCTACACCTTC. It specifies CASTGRGNYGYTF.

The genes are TRBV7-9 and TRBJ2-6; TRBD1 matches at 7 bases. With V trimmed by 5 bases and J by 13 bases, 5 bases remained unmatched. This CDR3 comprises 12 residues. Germline V lookup: CDR1 SEHNR, CDR2 FQNEAQ (reference sequence). The CDR3 bases are TGTGCCAGCAGCCAAGACAGGGAAGTCCTGACTTTC. Its protein product is CASSQDREVLTF.

There are many counts of this clonotype. The chain is built from TRBV9 and TRBJ2-7; TRBD1 matches at 8 bases. V shed 0 bases and J 7 bases; nucleotides not matched to a gene: 3. CDR1 and CDR2 from the germline V gene are SGDLS and YYNGEE. The CDR3 extends over 13 amino acids. The DNA of the CDR3 is TGTGCCAGCAGCGTAGGGACAGGGTTTGAGCAGTACTTC. It translates to CASSVGTGFEQYF.